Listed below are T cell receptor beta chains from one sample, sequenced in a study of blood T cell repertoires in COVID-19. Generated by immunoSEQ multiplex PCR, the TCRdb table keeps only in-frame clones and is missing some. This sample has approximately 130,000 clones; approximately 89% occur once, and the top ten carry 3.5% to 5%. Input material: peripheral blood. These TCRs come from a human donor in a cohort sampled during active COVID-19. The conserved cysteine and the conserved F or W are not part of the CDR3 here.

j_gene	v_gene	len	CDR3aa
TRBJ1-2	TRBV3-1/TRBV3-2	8	ASSQDGTV
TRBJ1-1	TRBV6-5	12	ASTLEGRNTEAF
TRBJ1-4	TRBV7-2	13	ASSLGPATNEKLF
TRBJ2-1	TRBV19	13	ASSQGGVSYNEQF
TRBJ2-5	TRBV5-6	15	ASSPSALEGGRETQY
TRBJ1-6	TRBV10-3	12	AISADKGDSPLH
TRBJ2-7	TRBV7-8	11	ASSPQRGSEQY
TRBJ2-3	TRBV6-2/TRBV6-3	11	ASSTYRGDTQY
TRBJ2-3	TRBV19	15	ASSIAGGGAGTDTQY
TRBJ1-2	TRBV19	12	ASSIDRQGYGYT
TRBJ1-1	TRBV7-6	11	ASSLDRAAEAF
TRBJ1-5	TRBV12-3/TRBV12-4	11	ASSTGKDQPQH
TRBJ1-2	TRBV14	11	ASSQAGVHGYT
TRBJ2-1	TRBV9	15	ASSVAGAGISYNEQF